A single sample is the source of the 22 T cell receptor beta chains below, sequenced in a study of T cell repertoires in cytomegalovirus infection. Their antigens remain unidentified. TCRdb ran MiXCR on the reads and lists one entry per CDR3 protein. The data show a few hundred thousand distinct CDR3 sequences, 40% seen once. The material sequenced was cultured PBMCs, taken from culture after CMV antigen stimulation. These receptors originate from a human donor in good health (CMV status not recorded). Some clones in this sample may be carry-over from other donors' samples.

The genes are TRBV7-8 and TRBJ1-6; 7 nucleotides line up with TRBD1. The CDR3 totals 14 residues. Germline CDR1 is SGHVS and CDR2 is FQNEAQ. V lost 5 bases and J lost 6; bases outside the gene matches: 4. The CDR3 nucleotides are TGTGCCAGCAGCCCTAGACAGGGTAATTCACCCCTCCACTTT. This sequence encodes CASSPRQGNSPLHF.

This clonotype was counted a few times. The genes are TRBV6-8 and TRBJ2-3; 9 bases are a match to TRBD1. The CDR3 is 16 residues long. Germline assignment: CDR1 MNHGY and CDR2 SAAAGT. The ends lost 5 bases at V and 2 bases at J; junction bases unmatched: 8. The chain's CDR3 is CASSGSGTGLTDTQYF. The CDR3, as DNA: TGTGCCAGCAGTGGGTCCGGGACAGGGCTCACAGATACGCAGTATTTT.

This chain's CDR3 is CSARKEPGLAADTQYF. The CDR3 region has the DNA TGCAGTGCTAGAAAAGAACCGGGACTAGCGGCAGATACGCAGTATTTT. The V call is TRBV20-1, the J call TRBJ2-3, with 11 positions matching TRBD2. CDR1 and CDR2 (germline): DFQATT, SNEGSKA (reference sequence). Trimming cost V 2 bases and J 4 bases; bases outside gene matches: 8. CDR3 length equals 16 residues.

The sample holds a few counts of this clonotype. The rearrangement joins TRBV7-8 to TRBJ1-2, with 9 bases that match TRBD1. The V gene's germline CDR1 is SGHVS and CDR2 FQNEAQ. The CDR3 runs to 15 residues. Losses at the gene ends were 0 bases for V and 7 bases for J; bases not matched to a gene: 6. DNA of the CDR3: TGTGCCAGCAGCTTAGCCCCGGACAGGGGTGGTGGCTACACCTTC. As protein: CASSLAPDRGGGYTF.

This clonotype was counted many times. V and J are TRBV7-2 and TRBJ1-1, with D possibly being TRBD1 (5 bases). The CDR3 sequence is 13 residues long. CDR1 and CDR2 from the germline V gene are SGHTA and FQGNSA. Trimming removed 4 bases from V and 7 bases from J, with 13 bases in between. CDR3 nucleotides: TGTGCCAGCAGCTCCCGAAGACAGTTTGAAGCTTTCTTT. This sequence encodes CASSSRRQFEAFF.

V and J are TRBV27 and TRBJ2-3; D gene uncertain. The CDR3 length is 13 residues. CDR1 and CDR2 from the germline V gene are MNHEY and SMNVEV (reference sequence). V shed 10 bases and J shed 0 bases, with 11 bases lying between them. The DNA for the CDR3 is TGTGCCACTTCCAGCCTGAGCACAGATACGCAGTATTTT. It yields the protein CATSSLSTDTQYF.

This clonotype was counted only a few times. The chain combines TRBV4-2 with TRBJ2-1; 7 bases map to TRBD2. This CDR3 contains 16 residues. J gave up 4 bases and V 0 bases, and 6 bases lay outside the gene matches. Per the germline V gene, CDR1 is LGHNA and CDR2 is YNFKEQ. CDR3 residues: CASSQDWGGSYNEQFF. DNA of the CDR3: TGTGCCAGCAGCCAAGACTGGGGGGGGTCGTACAATGAGCAGTTCTTC.

V is TRBV10-3 and J is TRBJ2-4; 9 bases match TRBD1. The J segment lost 7 bases and the V segment lost 0 bases, leaving 4 bases of the junction unmatched. Germline CDR1 and CDR2: ENHRY and SYGVKD. CDR3 length equals 15 residues. The CDR3 DNA is TGTGCCATCAGTGAGTCGGGACAGGGTGGCAACATTCAGTACTTC. It translates to CAISESGQGGNIQYF.

The chain uses TRBV6-2 or TRBV6-3 and TRBJ2-1; D unclear. The germline V gene encodes CDR1 MNHEY and CDR2 SVGEGT. The V and J ends lost 2 bases and 5 bases respectively, with 10 bases between them. The CDR3 loop spans 14 amino acids. CDR3 in DNA: TGTGCCAGCAGTTACCCGCGCGCCGACAATGAGCAGTTCTTC. Translating gives CASSYPRADNEQFF.

The rearrangement links TRBV4-3 to TRBJ1-2; D unresolved. Trimming stripped 5 bases from V and 6 bases from J, with 13 bases between. The CDR3 totals 13 residues. Germline V CDR1 and CDR2: LGHNA, YSLEER. The CDR3 loop reads CASSKSHSHGYTF. The CDR3 DNA is TGCGCCAGCAGCAAAAGCCATAGTCATGGCTACACCTTC.

In its sample, this clonotype was seen a few times. The CDR3 nucleotides are TGTGCCAGTGCCCGGGGGGCCCTCAATCAGCCCCAGCATTTT. It specifies CASARGALNQPQHF. The rearrangement links TRBV12-3 or TRBV12-4 to TRBJ1-5; TRBD1 might be the D (6 bases). This CDR3 region has 14 residues. Deletions cut 9 bases from V and 3 bases from J, with 15 bases between.

The chain is built from TRBV5-8 and TRBJ2-7; D gene uncertain. The germline V and J ends were trimmed by 3 bases and 7 bases, with 14 bases remaining between them. The length of the CDR3 is 13 residues. CDR1 SGHTS and CDR2 YDEGEE come from the germline V gene. This CDR3 reads CASSSGRWWEQYF. In nucleotides, the CDR3 is TGTGCCAGCAGCTCTGGCCGTTGGTGGGAGCAGTACTTC.

In this sample, this clonotype turned up a few times. The V and J genes are TRBV6-2 or TRBV6-3 and TRBJ2-3; D gene ambiguous. Germline-derived CDR1 and CDR2 are MNHEY and SVGEGT. V was clipped by 6 bases and J by 5 bases, with 24 bases between them. This CDR3 has 17 residues. The CDR3 protein is CASRTRNGPAARDTQYF. As DNA, the CDR3 is TGTGCCAGCAGAACCAGAAATGGGCCCGCGGCGAGAGATACGCAGTATTTT.

The chain has TRBV7-2 and TRBJ2-1; TRBD1 agrees at 9 bases. This CDR3 is built from 15 residues. Germline V lookup: CDR1 SGHTA, CDR2 FQGNSA. V lost 1 base to trimming and J lost 9 bases; unmatched junction nucleotides: 7. CDR3 protein: CASSLEGGQGGEQFF. CDR3 nucleotide sequence: TGTGCCAGCAGCTTAGAGGGGGGACAGGGTGGTGAGCAGTTCTTC.

This clonotype turned up a few times. The chain employs TRBV7-2 and TRBJ2-3, with 7 bases matching TRBD2. Germline assignment: CDR1 SGHTA and CDR2 FQGNSA. The CDR3 has 14 residues. The V gene end was trimmed by 2 bases and the J gene end by 5 bases; junction bases not matched to a gene: 4. Written as DNA, the CDR3 is TGTGCCAGCAGCTTAAGAGTAGCGGGAGATACGCAGTATTTT. This gives the protein CASSLRVAGDTQYF.

V and J are TRBV24-1 and TRBJ2-5; TRBD2 agrees at 12 bases. J was trimmed by 2 bases and V by 5 bases; bases with no gene match: 17. The CDR3 runs to 20 residues. Looked up from germline, CDR1 is KGHDR and CDR2 is SFDVKD. The CDR3 sequence is CATSAPPGASGGARQETQYF. The CDR3 nucleotides read TGTGCCACCAGTGCGCCGCCCGGGGCTAGCGGGGGGGCCCGGCAAGAGACCCAGTACTTC.

This sequence joins TRBV7-9 and TRBJ2-7; no reliable D call. Trimming took 4 bases from V and 1 from J, leaving 17 bases between them. Per germline, CDR1 SEHNR and CDR2 FQNEAQ (reference sequence). This CDR3 has 16 residues. Written as DNA, the CDR3 is TGTGCCAGCAGCTCAGATTCAGGCCTAGGGTCCTACGAGCAGTACTTC. Protein sequence: CASSSDSGLGSYEQYF.

This clonotype was recorded many times. The chain couples TRBV7-2 to TRBJ1-4; 7 bases map to TRBD1. The V and J ends lost 3 bases and 5 bases, in that order; junction bases with no gene match: 6. CDR1 is SGHTA, CDR2 FQGNSA, per germline. The CDR3 covers 15 residues. CDR3 sequence (DNA): TGTGCCAGCAGCTTTCGTACAGGGGAGAATGAAAAACTGTTTTTT. Translation: CASSFRTGENEKLFF. Full variable domain (missing parts from reference TRBV7-2 and TRBJ1-4): GAGVSQSPSNKVTEKGKDVELRCDPISGHTALYWYRQSLGQGLEFLIYFQGNSAPDKSGLPSDRFSAERTGGSVSTLTIQRTQQEDSAVYLCASSFRTGENEKLFFGSGTQLSVL.

The sample holds many counts of this clonotype. The V gene is TRBV12-3 or TRBV12-4, the J gene TRBJ2-7, with D perhaps TRBD2 (6 bases). CDR3 length equals 15 residues. Deletions cut 5 bases from V and 0 bases from J, with 14 bases between. The DNA for the CDR3 is TGTGCCAGCAGTCATGAAAGCGGGCCCTCCTACGAGCAGTACTTC. Translated: CASSHESGPSYEQYF.

This clonotype was seen a handful of times. The chain recombines TRBV4-1 with TRBJ1-5; D gene unclear. Germline CDR1 MGHRA, CDR2 YSYEKL. Trimming pared 3 bases from V and 5 bases from J, leaving 11 bases between. There are 14 residues in the CDR3. This chain's CDR3 is CASSQFGGYQPQHF. In DNA form, the CDR3 reads TGCGCCAGCAGCCAGTTCGGAGGGTATCAGCCCCAGCATTTT.

This clonotype was seen only a few times. The V gene is TRBV7-2, the J gene TRBJ2-5; the match to TRBD2 covers 11 bases. The junction had 7 bases not matched to a gene; V was cut back by 5 bases and J by 2 bases. This CDR3 is built from 16 residues. Germline V gene sequence: CDR1 SGHTA, CDR2 FQGNSA. CDR3 sequence: CASSTQGLAAQETQYF. CDR3 DNA: TGTGCCAGCAGCACCCAGGGACTAGCGGCTCAAGAGACCCAGTACTTC. The full variable domain, in which reference TRBV7-2 and TRBJ2-5 provide the parts outside the CDR3, is GAGVSQSPSNKVTEKGKDVELRCDPISGHTALYWYRQSLGQGLEFLIYFQGNSAPDKSGLPSDRFSAERTGGSVSTLTIQRTQQEDSAVYLCASSTQGLAAQETQYFGPGTRLLVL.

V gene TRBV5-1 combines with J gene TRBJ2-3, with 10 bases matching TRBD2. The V segment lost 0 bases and the J segment 6 bases; nucleotides outside the gene matches: 10. This CDR3 region has 17 residues. Germline V gene data show CDR1 as SGHRS and CDR2 as YFSETQ. The DNA for the CDR3 is TGCGCCAGCAGCTTGGGGGCTAGCGGGAGCATCGGGGATACGCAGTATTTT. This translates into CASSLGASGSIGDTQYF. Looking up the rest from reference TRBV5-1 and TRBJ2-3 gives the full variable domain: KAGVTQTPRYLIKTRGQQVTLSCSPISGHRSVSWYQQTPGQGLQFLFEYFSETQRNKGNFPGRFSGRQFSNSRSEMNVSTLELGDSALYLCASSLGASGSIGDTQYFGPGTRLTVL.